The clone carrying this T cell receptor (beta chain) was observed once. Ophthalmopathy patients had moderate-to-severe active disease, CAS ≥3, NOSPECS ≥4, and disease duration under 3 months. PBMCs came from over 8.5 ml fresh peripheral blood. The data are from a study of T cells in Graves' hyperthyroidism and ophthalmopathy. Overall study: Peripheral blood was secured at the point of initial diagnosis, before any treatment.

Researchers took RNA transcripts and amplified the TCR beta CDR3 regions from them. First-round RT-PCR targeting the TCR CDR3 was performed with the HTBI primer set. One entry per CDR3 protein, called by TCRdb with MiXCR from the multiplex PCR reads. The data contain about 59,000 distinct CDR3 sequences, roughly 50% of them seen just once; the ten biggest clones take up about 3.3%. The TCR was taken from a woman in her fifties or sixties with Graves' ophthalmopathy. Source material: blood.

Written as DNA, the CDR3 is TGTGCCAGCAGTTTCCGGTGGAAGCCCCAGCATTTT. Translated: CASSFRWKPQHF. The gene calls are TRBV28 and TRBJ1-5; the D is unclear. Germline V gene lookup returns CDR1 MDHEN and CDR2 SYDVKM. Deletions cut 3 bases from V and 8 bases from J, with 8 bases between. This CDR3 has 12 residues.